This T cell receptor (beta chain) was captured in a study of sequential checkpoint blockade in melanoma (dated by TCRdb to about 2019). Some background on the complete study: Patients were randomized 1:1 to first-line nivolumab followed by ipilimumab (arm A) or ipilimumab followed by nivolumab (arm B). Both trial sequences were followed by maintenance nivolumab.

Beyond this particular receptor, the publication reports: Larger, independent patient cohorts are needed to validate the response-prediction model that combines TCR metrics and mutation burden.

TCRbeta CDR3 regions were immunosequenced from genomic DNA with the immunoSEQ Assay. Prior to high-throughput sequencing, genomic DNA was amplified by bias-controlled multiplex PCR. Under the source paper's analysis protocol: To quantify the absolute abundance of each unique TCRbeta CDR3 region, the sequences were collapsed and filtered. Clonality, defined as 1 minus Pielou's evenness, was calculated using only productive rearrangements. A previously published method was used to identify clones whose frequencies were significantly greater in on-treatment samples than in baseline samples. TCRdb holds this immuneACCESS table with in-frame rearrangements only. Some clones are missing; in checked studies, unresolved V genes explain under half, and the rest has no known cause. That table furnishes V, J and clone size, whereas the DNA furnished D and trimming. Present in this sample are about 4,400 clones, 45% to 60% of which were seen just once. The ten largest clonotypes hold more than 20% of the sample.

Based on the germline V gene (reference sequence), the CDR1 and CDR2 sequences are SEHNR and FQNEAQ. The cysteine opens and the phenylalanine closes a CDR3 of 13 amino acids. Only the CDR3 region is kept as DNA, spanning 39 bases read in frame from base 1. Cut back by 1 base and 6 bases, the V and J ends lie 9 bases apart. The treatment or condition tag for this specimen amounts to: randomized to nivolumab then ipilimumab (arm A) or the reverse (arm B). None of the patients in the trial had previously been given DNA-damaging chemotherapy. A FACS Aria II flow cytometer was used to sort live CD3+CD8+ cells that were negative for CD19 and CD56 from thawed PBMCs. Samples were obtained from patients with melanoma enrolled in CheckMate 064, a randomized, open-label phase II trial of sequential checkpoint blockade. Peripheral blood mononuclear cells were collected by leukapheresis, purified using Ficoll-Paque, and frozen in human serum containing approximately 9.8% DMSO. Immediately after sorting, the purity of sorted blood CD3+CD8+ cells was verified to be >95%, after which DNA was extracted.

As a fraction of the sample, this clone is medium-sized (0.01 to 0.1%). The antigen this receptor binds is unknown. The sample holds no much larger clone one base away, and base qualities are not on file. The source of this sequence is a human donor with melanoma. This chain joins TRBV7-9 to TRBJ1-2; tentative D gene TRBD1, with 6 bases matching. Sequenced material: CD8+ T cells sorted from blood (inferred from file names), taken from a patient given nivolumab and ipilimumab in sequence. The CDR3 loop reads CASSLGTVDGYTF. The DNA is TGTGCCAGCAGCTTAGGGACAGTAGATGGCTACACCTTC.